This entry lists 18 T cell receptor beta chains sequenced from one sample in a study of control samples from healthy donors and cancer patients. Assay: immunoSEQ multiplex PCR; the TCRdb copy retains only in-frame clones and omits some. The sample holds about 97,000 clones, approximately 90% seen once. Sequencing used blood. All receptors come from a man aged 25 to 40 in good health.

The V call is TRBV4-2, the J call TRBJ1-2, with TRBD1 as a possible D gene (6 bases). With 4 bases removed from V and 4 bases from J, the gap between germline ends came to 10 bases. Germline-derived CDR1 and CDR2 are LGHNA and YNFKEQ. This CDR3 spans 13 amino acids. The CDR3 coding sequence is TGTGCCAGCAGCCCAGGAGGGGGCTATGGCTACACCTTC. The encoded protein is CASSPGGGYGYTF.

The rearrangement uses TRBV6-6 and TRBJ1-1; no definite D call. CDR3 size: 13 residues. CDR1 and CDR2 (germline): MNHNY, SVGAGI (reference sequence). Trimming stripped 3 bases from V and 0 bases from J, with 5 bases between. The CDR3 DNA reads TGTGCCAGCAGTTATGTATTGAACACTGAAGCTTTCTTT. Translated: CASSYVLNTEAFF.

The chain is built from TRBV4-1 and TRBJ2-5; TRBD1 matches 9 bases. V lost 3 bases, J lost 7 bases, and 12 bases stayed unmatched. The CDR3 totals 16 residues. The germline V gene has CDR1 MGHRA and CDR2 YSYEKL. This chain's CDR3 is CASSHPIRDRVATQYF. CDR3 coding DNA: TGCGCCAGCAGCCACCCTATCCGGGACAGGGTTGCGACCCAGTACTTC.

The table lists this clone with a few counts. This chain joins TRBV9 and TRBJ2-2; D unclear. Germline V CDR1 and CDR2: SGDLS, YYNGEE. Between the trimmed V and J ends, which lost 3 bases and 6 bases, there was a span of 12 bases. This CDR3 contains 14 residues. The CDR3 is CASSGQPMAGELFF. The CDR3 nucleotides are TGTGCCAGCAGCGGCCAGCCGATGGCCGGGGAGCTGTTTTTT.

This sequence joins TRBV27 and TRBJ1-4; TRBD1 is a possible D gene (6 bases). The CDR3 has 15 residues. V was shortened by 0 bases and J by 4 bases, with 9 bases between the two germline ends. Germline lookup yields CDR1 MNHEY and CDR2 SMNVEV (reference sequence). The CDR3 loop reads CASSLSGQHNEKLFF. The CDR3, as DNA: TGTGCCAGCAGTTTATCCGGACAGCATAATGAAAAACTGTTTTTT. The entire variable domain, with the rest obtained from reference TRBV27 and TRBJ1-4, is as follows: EAQVTQNPRYLITVTGKKLTVTCSQNMNHEYMSWYRQDPGLGLRQIYYSMNVEVTDKGDVPEGYKVSRKEKRNFPLILESPSPNQTSLYFCASSLSGQHNEKLFFGSGTQLSVL.

This CDR3 reads CASTGNNSPLHF. The CDR3 DNA is TGTGCCAGCACCGGTAATAATTCACCCCTCCACTTT. The rearrangement uses TRBV7-9 and TRBJ1-6; D is uncertain. Germline-derived CDR1 and CDR2 are SEHNR and FQNEAQ (reference sequence). The V end lost 7 bases, the J end lost 5 bases, and 6 bases lay between the germline ends. The CDR3 consists of 12 residues.

The chain joins TRBV9 to TRBJ2-1; 15 bases agree with TRBD2. V dropped 0 bases and J dropped 7; count of bases not matched to a gene: 2. Germline-derived CDR1 and CDR2 are SGDLS and YYNGEE. The CDR3 spans 16 residues. The CDR3 region has the DNA TGTGCCAGCAGCGTAGGCGGACTAGCGGGAGGGAATGAGCAGTTCTTC. Protein: CASSVGGLAGGNEQFF.

The chain carries TRBV7-9 and TRBJ2-3, with TRBD2 matching over 13 bases. The CDR3 consists of 15 residues. The V gene's germline CDR1 is SEHNR and CDR2 FQNEAQ (reference sequence). The J segment lost 6 bases and the V segment lost 5 bases, leaving 5 bases of the junction unmatched. For the CDR3, the DNA is TGTGCCAGCAGCACTGGACTAGCGGGAGTGGATACGCAGTATTTT. Translated, it gives CASSTGLAGVDTQYF.

The chain couples TRBV19 to TRBJ2-5; maybe TRBD1 (6 bases). Germline CDR1 and CDR2: LNHDA and SQIVND (reference sequence). The CDR3 is made up of 14 amino acids. V was trimmed by 10 bases and J by 0 bases, leaving 15 bases between them. CDR3 sequence reads: CAIHRAGDQETQYF. Written as DNA, the CDR3 is TGTGCCATCCACAGGGCAGGAGACCAAGAGACCCAGTACTTC. Together with reference TRBV19 and TRBJ2-5, the CDR3 gives the full variable domain: DGGITQSPKYLFRKEGQNVTLSCEQNLNHDAMYWYRQDPGQGLRLIYYSQIVNDFQKGDIAEGYSVSREKKESFPLTVTSAQKNPTAFYLCAIHRAGDQETQYFGPGTRLLVL.

This rearrangement joins TRBV5-1 to TRBJ2-1, with a weak D call TRBD2 (5 bases). Trimming took off 8 bases at V and 5 bases at J, with 17 bases between the two ends. The germline V gene encodes CDR1 SGHRS and CDR2 YFSETQ. This CDR3 is 14 amino acids long. The CDR3 here is CASSRGNWDNEQFF. The DNA of the CDR3 is TGCGCCAGTTCTCGGGGTAATTGGGACAATGAGCAGTTCTTC.

The chain links TRBV3-1 (or the pseudogene TRBV3-2) to TRBJ2-3; D might be TRBD1 (5 bases). Per the germline V gene, CDR1 is LGHDT and CDR2 is YNNKEL (reference sequence). V lost 2 bases and J 4 bases, leaving 13 bases between the germline ends. The CDR3 contains 15 residues. CDR3 DNA sequence: TGTGCCAGCAGCCAAACCAGCACCAGGGCAGATACGCAGTATTTT. It specifies CASSQTSTRADTQYF.

The chain combines TRBV6-5 with TRBJ1-6, with D possibly being TRBD1 (5 bases). Germline assignment: CDR1 MNHEY and CDR2 SVGAGI. V was clipped by 2 bases and J by 8 bases, with 13 bases between them. This CDR3 has 15 residues. The CDR3 sequence: CASSYKGPNDSPLHF. CDR3 DNA sequence: TGTGCCAGCAGTTACAAGGGACCGAATGATTCACCCCTCCACTTT.

This chain links TRBV14 with TRBJ2-5; the D gene could be TRBD1 or TRBD2 (5 bases each). This CDR3 spans 16 amino acids. Deletions cut 3 bases from V and 1 base from J, with 15 bases between. Germline CDR1 and CDR2: SGHDN and FVKESK. CDR3 in amino acids: CASSQGVFGIQETQYF. The CDR3 region has the DNA TGTGCCAGCAGCCAGGGGGTATTTGGAATCCAAGAGACCCAGTACTTC. Full variable domain (rest looked up from reference TRBV14 and TRBJ2-5): EAGVTQFPSHSVIEKGQTVTLRCDPISGHDNLYWYRRVMGKEIKFLLHFVKESKQDESGMPNNRFLAERTGGTYSTLKVQPAELEDSGVYFCASSQGVFGIQETQYFGPGTRLLVL.

J is TRBJ2-3 and V is TRBV10-1; D is unclear. Germline V gene sequence: CDR1 WNHNN, CDR2 SYGVQD (reference sequence). This CDR3 contains 17 residues. V lost 0 bases and J lost 3, with 16 bases in between. CDR3: CASSESFGPEGTDTQYF. The CDR3, as DNA: TGCGCCAGCAGTGAGTCGTTCGGGCCCGAAGGGACAGATACGCAGTATTTT.

The chain couples TRBV6-4 to TRBJ2-2; maybe TRBD2 (6 bases). Germline V gene sequence: CDR1 MRHNA, CDR2 SNTAGT. CDR3 length: 15 amino acids. V gave up 7 bases and J gave up 2 bases, with 14 bases separating them. This CDR3 reads CASTNTAGNTGELFF. CDR3 in DNA: TGTGCCAGCACCAACACGGCGGGAAACACCGGGGAGCTGTTTTTT.

The rearrangement uses TRBV5-1 and TRBJ2-7, with TRBD2 matching 7 bases. CDR1 and CDR2 from the germline V gene are SGHRS and YFSETQ. The CDR3 loop spans 14 amino acids. Trimming at V came to 4 bases and at J to 5 bases, leaving 9 bases not matched to a gene. Here the CDR3 DNA reads TGCGCCAGCAGCGTAGCGGGCATTGGTCACGAGCAGTACTTC. It is translated as CASSVAGIGHEQYF.

The chain has TRBV3-1 (or the pseudogene TRBV3-2) and TRBJ2-1, with D possibly being TRBD2 (6 bases). With 4 bases removed from V and 8 bases from J, the gap between germline ends came to 9 bases. From germline, CDR1 is LGHDT and CDR2 YNNKEL (reference sequence). The CDR3 covers 12 residues. Here the CDR3 reads CASSPAGYEQFF. The CDR3 DNA reads TGTGCCAGCAGCCCCGCGGGGTATGAGCAGTTCTTC.

The chain employs TRBV7-9 and TRBJ1-4; 7 bases agree with TRBD1. CDR3 length: 14 residues. J was trimmed by 6 bases and V by 6 bases; bases with no gene match: 7. Germline V lookup: CDR1 SEHNR, CDR2 FQNEAQ (reference sequence). The CDR3 nucleotides read TGTGCCAGCAGTCTACAGGGGCGGGATGAAAAACTGTTTTTT. Protein product: CASSLQGRDEKLFF. The variable domain in full, with the rest retrieved from reference TRBV7-9 and TRBJ1-4, is DTGVSQNPRHKITKRGQNVTFRCDPISEHNRLYWYRQTLGQGPEFLTYFQNEAQLEKSRLLSDRFSAERPKGSFSTLEIQRTEQGDSAMYLCASSLQGRDEKLFFGSGTQLSVL.